The 20 T cell receptor beta chains below come from one sample, sequenced in a study of blood T cell repertoires in COVID-19. The table came from immunoSEQ multiplex PCR; TCRdb's copy has only in-frame clones and leaves some out. There are about 40,000 clones in the sample; approximately 80% occur only once, and 5.4% lies in the top ten. The sequencing input was peripheral blood. These TCRs come from a man between 45 and 60 years old with active COVID-19.

V and J are TRBV2 and TRBJ2-3; 8 bases align to TRBD1. CDR3 size: 15 residues. The V gene's germline CDR1 is SNHLY and CDR2 FYNNEI. J lost 3 bases, V lost 2 bases, and 4 bases had no gene match. CDR3 DNA sequence: TGTGCCAGCAGTGAATTCCGGGACAGGACAGATACGCAGTATTTT. It encodes CASSEFRDRTDTQYF.

This clone showed up just a few times. The chain links TRBV19 to TRBJ2-3; maybe TRBD2 (6 bases). CDR1 and CDR2 (germline): LNHDA, SQIVND (reference sequence). The CDR3 consists of 16 residues. V was clipped by 3 bases and J by 3 bases, with 16 bases between them. The CDR3 reads CASSIRAAGGTDTQYF. The CDR3 DNA sequence: TGTGCCAGTAGTATCAGAGCCGCCGGGGGAACAGATACGCAGTATTTT. Looking up the rest from reference TRBV19 and TRBJ2-3 gives the full variable domain: DGGITQSPKYLFRKEGQNVTLSCEQNLNHDAMYWYRQDPGQGLRLIYYSQIVNDFQKGDIAEGYSVSREKKESFPLTVTSAQKNPTAFYLCASSIRAAGGTDTQYFGPGTRLTVL.

V usage is TRBV3-1 (or the pseudogene TRBV3-2) and J usage is TRBJ2-3; 8 positions agree with TRBD1. Germline V lookup: CDR1 LGHDT, CDR2 YNNKEL (reference sequence). After removal of 4 bases from V and 7 bases from J, the junction contained 7 bases not matched to a gene. There are 14 residues in the CDR3. The CDR3 nucleotides are TGTGCCAGCAGCCTCGGGACAGGTCCGAATACGCAGTATTTT. Translated: CASSLGTGPNTQYF.

The chain has TRBV7-8 and TRBJ2-7; 7 bases are shared with TRBD2. Trimming cost V 0 bases and J 3 bases; bases outside gene matches: 2. The germline V gene encodes CDR1 SGHVS and CDR2 FQNEAQ. There are 14 residues in the CDR3. Here the CDR3 DNA reads TGTGCCAGCAGCTTAGCCGGACTAGGCTACGAGCAGTACTTC. Its protein is CASSLAGLGYEQYF. Full variable domain (outside the CDR3, taken from reference TRBV7-8 and TRBJ2-7): GAGVSQSPRYKVAKRGQDVALRCDPISGHVSLFWYQQALGQGPEFLTYFQNEAQLDKSGLPSDRFFAERPEGSVSTLKIQRTQQEDSAVYLCASSLAGLGYEQYFGPGTRLTVT.

This chain connects TRBV4-1 to TRBJ1-6; D is perhaps TRBD1 (5 bases). Looked up from germline, CDR1 is MGHRA and CDR2 is YSYEKL. This CDR3 is 16 amino acids long. Trimming shortened V by 1 base and J by 8 bases, and 15 bases separated the two germline ends. The CDR3 DNA reads as TGCGCCAGCAGCCAAGTTAGGGGACTGGCGGATTCACCCCTCCACTTT. Translating gives CASSQVRGLADSPLHF.

This clone was counted a single time. V and J are TRBV7-2 and TRBJ1-2; TRBD1 matches 7 bases. V lost 5 bases and J lost 5; bases outside the gene matches: 8. There are 14 residues in the CDR3. From germline, CDR1 is SGHTA and CDR2 FQGNSA. This CDR3 reads CASSSPGDRYGYTF. The CDR3 region has the DNA TGTGCCAGCAGCAGCCCCGGGGACAGATATGGCTACACCTTC.

The chain has TRBV5-4 and TRBJ2-1; D ambiguous. This CDR3 region has 13 residues. Looked up from germline, CDR1 is SGHNT and CDR2 is YYREEE (reference sequence). Trimming took 3 bases from V and 4 from J, leaving 8 bases between them. CDR3 region: CASSSGWYNEQFF. The CDR3 DNA follows: TGTGCCAGCAGCTCGGGTTGGTACAATGAGCAGTTCTTC.

The rearrangement uses TRBV30 and TRBJ1-2, with 8 bases aligning to TRBD1. This CDR3 has 11 residues. Germline CDR1 and CDR2: GTSNPN and SVGIG (reference sequence). The CDR3 region is CALGQGYGYTF. Here the CDR3 DNA reads TGTGCTTTAGGACAGGGCTATGGCTACACCTTC.

The chain has TRBV7-9 and TRBJ2-3; TRBD2 matches 11 bases. This CDR3 spans 17 amino acids. Germline V lookup: CDR1 SEHNR, CDR2 FQNEAQ (reference sequence). Trimming cost V 4 bases and J 6 bases; bases outside gene matches: 12. The CDR3 sequence is CASSSPTSGVPVDTQYF. DNA of the CDR3: TGTGCCAGCAGCTCTCCGACTAGCGGGGTACCTGTGGATACGCAGTATTTT.

The CDR3 DNA is TGCAGCGCGTTAGGACTAGCGGGTCGGGCAGATACGCAGTATTTT. Its translation is CSALGLAGRADTQYF. The chain couples TRBV29-1 to TRBJ2-3, with TRBD2 matching over 11 bases. Germline loops: CDR1 SQVTM, CDR2 ANQGSEA. CDR3 length: 15 amino acids. V was pared by 7 bases and J by 4 bases, with 10 bases of the junction left unmatched.

As to this clone: The same CDR3 is also encoded by other DNA sequences in this sample. The chain joins TRBV6-5 to TRBJ2-3; no reliable D call. CDR3 length equals 12 residues. From germline, CDR1 is MNHEY and CDR2 SVGAGI. The V gene lost 6 bases and the J gene lost 2 bases, with 6 bases spanning the gap. The CDR3 DNA is TGTGCCAGCAGCGTGTCCACAGATACGCAGTATTTT. Amino acids: CASSVSTDTQYF.

The genes are TRBV5-6 and TRBJ1-1, with TRBD1 as a possible D gene (6 bases). CDR3 length equals 16 residues. Trimming cost V 4 bases and J 4 bases, with 20 bases left between them. Per germline, CDR1 SGHDT and CDR2 YYEEEE. The DNA of the CDR3 is TGTGCCAGCAGCCCTCGTTGGTCAAGGGGGGGCACTGAAGCTTTCTTT. It specifies CASSPRWSRGGTEAFF.

This clone was found a few times. CDR3 sequence: CASSQSGTLSNQPQHF. CDR3 coding DNA: TGCGCCAGCAGCCAATCCGGGACACTTAGCAATCAGCCCCAGCATTTT. The V and J genes are TRBV4-1 and TRBJ1-5; D possibly corresponds to TRBD1 (6 bases). The germline CDR1 and CDR2 sequences are MGHRA and YSYEKL. This CDR3 contains 16 residues. The ends were cut back, 2 bases at V and 0 bases at J, with 11 bases in the middle.

The chain uses TRBV9 and TRBJ2-1; tentatively, D is TRBD2 (6 bases). Germline CDR1 and CDR2: SGDLS and YYNGEE. CDR3 length: 14 amino acids. V shed 4 bases and J shed 12 bases, with 20 bases lying between them. CDR3: CASSSEEGGEAQFF. The CDR3 DNA follows: TGTGCCAGCAGCTCAGAGGAGGGAGGAGAGGCGCAGTTCTTC.

The rearrangement links TRBV4-3 to TRBJ2-7; D gene ambiguous. The germline V and J ends were trimmed by 1 base and 6 bases, with 13 bases remaining between them. Germline V lookup: CDR1 LGHNA, CDR2 YSLEER. The CDR3 spans 14 residues. In DNA, the CDR3 is TGCGCCAGCAGCCAAGTTGGGCCCCCCGGCGAGCAGTACTTC. As protein: CASSQVGPPGEQYF.

The chain links TRBV7-9 to TRBJ2-3; TRBD2 matches at 10 bases. The germline V gene has CDR1 SEHNR and CDR2 FQNEAQ (reference sequence). After removal of 1 base from V and 4 bases from J, the junction contained 11 bases not matched to a gene. CDR3 size: 18 residues. CDR3 sequence (DNA): TGTGCCAGCAGCTTAGACGGGGCTAGCGGGAGTGTCGCAGATACGCAGTATTTT. Encoded protein: CASSLDGASGSVADTQYF.

This clone was recorded once. The gene calls are TRBV5-1 and TRBJ2-7; D perhaps matches TRBD1 (6 bases). Trimming left V 3 bases short and J 4 bases short, with 17 bases between. Germline lookup yields CDR1 SGHRS and CDR2 YFSETQ. This CDR3 region has 15 residues. The CDR3 region is CASSSQDRPKYEQYF. The CDR3 nucleotides are TGCGCCAGCAGCTCACAGGACAGACCCAAGTACGAGCAGTACTTC.

The J gene is TRBJ1-5, the V gene TRBV5-8, with D maybe TRBD1 (6 bases). CDR3 size: 18 residues. Trimming removed 5 bases from V and 0 bases from J, with 21 bases in between. Per the germline V gene, CDR1 is SGHTS and CDR2 is YDEGEE. CDR3 DNA sequence: TGTGCCAGCAGACGCCTCCGTGACAGGTCATTTAGCAATCAGCCCCAGCATTTT. Protein: CASRRLRDRSFSNQPQHF.

This chain uses TRBV19 with TRBJ1-2; a weak D match, TRBD1 (6 bases). The ends were cut back, 6 bases at V and 8 bases at J, with 13 bases in the middle. This CDR3 region has 12 residues. The germline V gene encodes CDR1 LNHDA and CDR2 SQIVND (reference sequence). CDR3 bases: TGTGCCAGTAGCAATACAGGGTACGGCTACACCTTC. Amino acids: CASSNTGYGYTF.

The table lists this clone with a count of one. The rearrangement links TRBV25-1 to TRBJ2-5, with 7 bases matching TRBD1. The CDR3 consists of 14 residues. Trimming took 1 base from V and 5 from J; bases not matched to a gene: 4. CDR1 is MGHDK, CDR2 SYGVNS, per germline. In DNA, the CDR3 is TGTGCCAGCAGTGAATGGCGAGGGGGCGAGACCCAGTACTTC. It specifies CASSEWRGGETQYF. Full variable domain (rest looked up from reference TRBV25-1 and TRBJ2-5): EADIYQTPRYLVIGTGKKITLECSQTMGHDKMYWYQQDPGMELHLIHYSYGVNSTEKGDLSSESTVSRIRTEHFPLTLESARPSHTSQYLCASSEWRGGETQYFGPGTRLLVL.